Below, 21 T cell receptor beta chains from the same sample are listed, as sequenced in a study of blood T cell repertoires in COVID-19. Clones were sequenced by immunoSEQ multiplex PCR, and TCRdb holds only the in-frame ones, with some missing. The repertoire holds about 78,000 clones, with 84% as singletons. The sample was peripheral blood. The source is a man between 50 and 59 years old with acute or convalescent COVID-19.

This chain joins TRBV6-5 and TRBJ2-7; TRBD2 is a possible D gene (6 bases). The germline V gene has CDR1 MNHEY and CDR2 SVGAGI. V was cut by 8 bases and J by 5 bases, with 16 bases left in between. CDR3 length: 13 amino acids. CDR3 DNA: TGTGCCAGCGAAAAAATGGGCGGGAACGAGCAGTACTTC. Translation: CASEKMGGNEQYF.

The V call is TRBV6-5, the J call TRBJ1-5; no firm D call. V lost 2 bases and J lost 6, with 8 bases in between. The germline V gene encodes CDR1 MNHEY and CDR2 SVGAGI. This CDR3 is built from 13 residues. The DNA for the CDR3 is TGTGCCAGCAGTTACGATAGAAGTCAGCCCCAGCATTTT. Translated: CASSYDRSQPQHF.

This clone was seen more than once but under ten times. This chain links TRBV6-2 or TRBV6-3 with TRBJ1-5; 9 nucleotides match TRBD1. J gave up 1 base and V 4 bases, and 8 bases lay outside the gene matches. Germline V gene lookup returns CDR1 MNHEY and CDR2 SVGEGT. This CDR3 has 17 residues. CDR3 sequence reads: CASSSGTGRLSNQPQHF. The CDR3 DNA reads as TGTGCCAGCAGTTCGGGGACAGGGAGGTTGAGCAATCAGCCCCAGCATTTT.

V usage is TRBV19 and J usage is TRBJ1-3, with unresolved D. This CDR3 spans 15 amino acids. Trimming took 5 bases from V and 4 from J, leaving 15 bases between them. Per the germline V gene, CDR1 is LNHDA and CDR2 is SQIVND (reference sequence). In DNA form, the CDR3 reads TGTGCCAGTAGTGACGGCTGGGAGTGGGGAAACACCATATATTTT. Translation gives CASSDGWEWGNTIYF.

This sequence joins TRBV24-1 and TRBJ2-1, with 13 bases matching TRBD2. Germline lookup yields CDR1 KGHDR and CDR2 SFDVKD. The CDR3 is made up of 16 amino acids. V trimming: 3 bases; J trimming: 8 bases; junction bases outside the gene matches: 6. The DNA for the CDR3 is TGTGCCACCAGTGATAGGACTAGCGGGGGTCTCGATGAGCAGTTCTTC. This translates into CATSDRTSGGLDEQFF.

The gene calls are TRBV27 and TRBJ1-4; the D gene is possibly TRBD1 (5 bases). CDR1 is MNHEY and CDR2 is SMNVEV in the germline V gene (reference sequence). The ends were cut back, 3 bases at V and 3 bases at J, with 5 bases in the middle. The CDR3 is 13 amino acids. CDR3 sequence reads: CASSLTANEKLFF. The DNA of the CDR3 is TGTGCCAGCAGTTTGACAGCTAATGAAAAACTGTTTTTT.

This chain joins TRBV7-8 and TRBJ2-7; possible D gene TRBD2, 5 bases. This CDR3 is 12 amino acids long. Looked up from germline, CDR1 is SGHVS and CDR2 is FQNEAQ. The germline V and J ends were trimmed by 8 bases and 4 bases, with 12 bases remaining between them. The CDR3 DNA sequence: TGTGCCAGCGGCCCGGGAAGGTACGAGCAGTACTTC. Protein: CASGPGRYEQYF.

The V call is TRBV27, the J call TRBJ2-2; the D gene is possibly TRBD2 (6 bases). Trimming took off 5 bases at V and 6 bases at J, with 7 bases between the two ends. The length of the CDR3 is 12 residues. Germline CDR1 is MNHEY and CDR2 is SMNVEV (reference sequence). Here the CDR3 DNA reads TGTGCCAGCAGTGGCGGGGCCGGGGAGCTGTTTTTT. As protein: CASSGGAGELFF.

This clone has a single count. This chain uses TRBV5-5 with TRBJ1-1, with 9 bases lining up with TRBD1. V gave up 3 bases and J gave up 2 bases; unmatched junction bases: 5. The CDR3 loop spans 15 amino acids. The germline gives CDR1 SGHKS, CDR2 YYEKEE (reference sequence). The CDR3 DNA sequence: TGTGCCAGCAGCTGGGGACAGGGAGCTAACACTGAAGCTTTCTTT. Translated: CASSWGQGANTEAFF.

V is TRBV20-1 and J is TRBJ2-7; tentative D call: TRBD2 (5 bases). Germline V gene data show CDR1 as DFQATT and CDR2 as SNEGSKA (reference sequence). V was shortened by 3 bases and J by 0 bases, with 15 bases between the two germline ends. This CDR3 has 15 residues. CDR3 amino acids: CSASELARSSYEQYF. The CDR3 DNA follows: TGCAGTGCTAGTGAGCTAGCCAGGAGCTCCTACGAGCAGTACTTC.

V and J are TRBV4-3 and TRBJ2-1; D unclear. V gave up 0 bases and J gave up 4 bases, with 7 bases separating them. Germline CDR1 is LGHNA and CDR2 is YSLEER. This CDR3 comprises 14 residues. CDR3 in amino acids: CASSQESAYNEQFF. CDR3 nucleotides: TGCGCCAGCAGCCAAGAGAGCGCGTACAATGAGCAGTTCTTC.

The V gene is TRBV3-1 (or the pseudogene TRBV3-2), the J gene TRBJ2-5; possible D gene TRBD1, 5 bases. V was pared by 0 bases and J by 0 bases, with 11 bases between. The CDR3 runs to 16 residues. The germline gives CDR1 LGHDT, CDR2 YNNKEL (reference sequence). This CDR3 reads CASSQDQTDDQETQYF. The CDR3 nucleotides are TGTGCCAGCAGCCAAGATCAGACAGATGACCAAGAGACCCAGTACTTC.

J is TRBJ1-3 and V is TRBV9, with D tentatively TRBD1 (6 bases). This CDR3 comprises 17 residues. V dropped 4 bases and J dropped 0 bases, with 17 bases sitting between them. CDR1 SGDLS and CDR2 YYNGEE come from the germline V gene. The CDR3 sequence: CASSSEYGTYSGNTIYF. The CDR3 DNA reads TGTGCCAGCAGCAGCGAATATGGGACATACTCTGGAAACACCATATATTTT.

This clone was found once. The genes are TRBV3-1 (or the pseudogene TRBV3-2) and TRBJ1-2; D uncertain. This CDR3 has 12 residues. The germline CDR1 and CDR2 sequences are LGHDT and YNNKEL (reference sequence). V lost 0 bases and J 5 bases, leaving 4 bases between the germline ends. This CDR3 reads CASSQDPYGYTF. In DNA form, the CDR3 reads TGTGCCAGCAGCCAAGATCCGTATGGCTACACCTTC.

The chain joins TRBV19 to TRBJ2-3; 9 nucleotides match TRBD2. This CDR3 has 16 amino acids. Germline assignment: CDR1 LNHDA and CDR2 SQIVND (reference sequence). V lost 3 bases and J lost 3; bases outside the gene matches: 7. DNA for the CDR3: TGTGCCAGTAGTATCAGTGGCGGGAGGGGGACAGATACGCAGTATTTT. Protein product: CASSISGGRGTDTQYF.

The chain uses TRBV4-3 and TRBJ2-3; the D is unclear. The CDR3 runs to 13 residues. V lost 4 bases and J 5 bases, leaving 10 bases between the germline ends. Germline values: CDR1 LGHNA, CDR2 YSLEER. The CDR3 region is CASSLGPRDTQYF. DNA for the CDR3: TGCGCCAGCAGCCTTGGGCCCCGAGATACGCAGTATTTT.

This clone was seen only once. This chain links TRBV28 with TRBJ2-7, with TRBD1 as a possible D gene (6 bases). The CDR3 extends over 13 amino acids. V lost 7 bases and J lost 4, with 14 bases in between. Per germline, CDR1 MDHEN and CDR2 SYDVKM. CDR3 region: CASTHGTPYEQYF. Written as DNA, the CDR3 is TGTGCCAGCACCCACGGGACACCTTACGAGCAGTACTTC.

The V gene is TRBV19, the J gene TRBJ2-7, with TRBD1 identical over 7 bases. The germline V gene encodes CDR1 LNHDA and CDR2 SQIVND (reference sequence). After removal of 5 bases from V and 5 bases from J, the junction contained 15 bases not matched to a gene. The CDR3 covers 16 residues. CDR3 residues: CASSWGSTGYRDEQYF. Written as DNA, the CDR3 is TGTGCCAGTAGTTGGGGGTCGACAGGGTATAGGGACGAGCAGTACTTC.

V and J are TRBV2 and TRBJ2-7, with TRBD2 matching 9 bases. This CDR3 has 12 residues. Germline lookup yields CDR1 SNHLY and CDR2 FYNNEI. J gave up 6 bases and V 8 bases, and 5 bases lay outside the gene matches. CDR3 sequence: CASLAGESEQYF. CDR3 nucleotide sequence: TGTGCCAGCTTAGCGGGAGAGAGCGAGCAGTACTTC.

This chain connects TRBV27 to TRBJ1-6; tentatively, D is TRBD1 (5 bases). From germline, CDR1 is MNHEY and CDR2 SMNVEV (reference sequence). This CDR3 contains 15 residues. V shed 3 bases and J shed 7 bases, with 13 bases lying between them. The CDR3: CASSLLGPGNSPLHF. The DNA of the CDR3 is TGTGCCAGCAGTTTGCTAGGACCAGGGAATTCACCCCTCCACTTT.

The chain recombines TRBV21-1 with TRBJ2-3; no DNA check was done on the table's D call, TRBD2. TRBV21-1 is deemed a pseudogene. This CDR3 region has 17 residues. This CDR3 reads CASSNSSGGPITDTQYF. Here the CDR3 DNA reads TGTGCCAGCAGCAACTCTAGCGGGGGCCCAATCACAGATACGCAGTATTTT.